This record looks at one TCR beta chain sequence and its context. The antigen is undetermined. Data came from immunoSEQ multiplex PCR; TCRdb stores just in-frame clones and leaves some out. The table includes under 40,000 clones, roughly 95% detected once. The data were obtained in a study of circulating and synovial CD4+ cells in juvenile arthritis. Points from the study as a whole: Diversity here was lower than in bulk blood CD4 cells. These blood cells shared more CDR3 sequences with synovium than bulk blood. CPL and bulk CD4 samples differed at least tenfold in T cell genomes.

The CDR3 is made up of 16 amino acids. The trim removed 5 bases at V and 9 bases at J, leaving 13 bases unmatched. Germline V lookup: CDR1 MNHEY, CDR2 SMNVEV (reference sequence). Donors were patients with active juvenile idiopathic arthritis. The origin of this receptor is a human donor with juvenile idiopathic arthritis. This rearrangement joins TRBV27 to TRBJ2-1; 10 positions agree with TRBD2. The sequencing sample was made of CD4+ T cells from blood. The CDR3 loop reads CASSRLAGVPSGEQFF. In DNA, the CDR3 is TGTGCCAGCAGTCGGCTAGCGGGAGTGCCGTCCGGTGAGCAGTTCTTC.